Listed below are T cell receptor beta chains from one sample, sequenced in a study of T-cell reconstitution after alpha-beta-depleted transplantation in children. TCRdb called the PCR reads again in MiXCR, with one record for every CDR3 protein. The table shows about a million distinct CDR3 sequences, with around 30% occurring only once. Material: PBMCs, mostly from graft donor cells, obtained 360 days after TCRalphabeta/CD19-depleted stem cell transplant. All receptors derive from a boy in the first two years of life who had a stem cell transplant for SCID, so the T cells may come from the graft donor. Each CDR3 is given with its conserved first and last residue. The order of the fields is J gene, V gene, D gene, clone size, CDR3 DNA, CDR3 protein. The D gene is left open where the match is weak. Some rows mark clone size as missing; the rest say once, few, many or name a class of expanded clone.

J: TRBJ1-2; V: TRBV5-1; D: NA; size: few; DNA: TGCGCCAGCAGGCAGGGTCCGAACTATGGCTACACCTTC; CDR3: CASRQGPNYGYTF
J: TRBJ2-3; V: TRBV24-1; D: NA; size: few; DNA: TGTGCCACCAGTGTTGGTAGCACAGATACGCAGTATTTT; CDR3: CATSVGSTDTQYF
J: TRBJ2-1; V: TRBV6-1; D: TRBD2; size: NA; DNA: TGTGCCAGCAGCCGCGCCCTACTAGCGGGGGCCTCCTACAATGAGCAGTTCTTC; CDR3: CASSRALLAGASYNEQFF
J: TRBJ2-2; V: TRBV6-5; D: TRBD1; size: NA; DNA: TGTGCCAGCAGTTACCACCTGACAGGGAGTACCGGGGAGCTGTTTTTT; CDR3: CASSYHLTGSTGELFF
J: TRBJ1-5; V: TRBV6-1; D: NA; size: NA; DNA: TGTGCCAGCAGTGAAGCGCGAGCTAGGGATAGCAATCAGCCCCAGCATTTT; CDR3: CASSEARARDSNQPQHF
J: TRBJ1-1; V: TRBV4-3; D: NA; size: few; DNA: TGCGCCAGCAGCCGTGGACAGATCGACACTGAAGCTTTCTTT; CDR3: CASSRGQIDTEAFF
J: TRBJ1-5; V: TRBV4-2; D: TRBD1; size: few; DNA: TGTGCCAGCAGCCGGGGGACAGGCCCGGGCCAGCCCCAGCATTTT; CDR3: CASSRGTGPGQPQHF
J: TRBJ2-1; V: TRBV14; D: TRBD2; size: NA; DNA: TGTGCCAGCAGCCGGGGACTAGCGGGGAGGTACAATGAGCAGTTCTTC; CDR3: CASSRGLAGRYNEQFF
J: TRBJ2-3; V: TRBV7-2; D: NA; size: NA; DNA: TGTGCCAGCAGCTTACTTGGGCCGGGATTGGTAGGAGATACGCAGTATTTT; CDR3: CASSLLGPGLVGDTQYF
J: TRBJ2-1; V: TRBV9; D: TRBD2; size: NA; DNA: TGTGCCAGCAGCGTAGCAGTAGCGGGGGGGGACAATGAGCAGTTCTTC; CDR3: CASSVAVAGGDNEQFF
J: TRBJ2-3; V: TRBV5-1; D: NA; size: few; DNA: TGCGCCAGCAGCCCATGGGGTGTAGGTGGAGATACGCAGTATTTT; CDR3: CASSPWGVGGDTQYF